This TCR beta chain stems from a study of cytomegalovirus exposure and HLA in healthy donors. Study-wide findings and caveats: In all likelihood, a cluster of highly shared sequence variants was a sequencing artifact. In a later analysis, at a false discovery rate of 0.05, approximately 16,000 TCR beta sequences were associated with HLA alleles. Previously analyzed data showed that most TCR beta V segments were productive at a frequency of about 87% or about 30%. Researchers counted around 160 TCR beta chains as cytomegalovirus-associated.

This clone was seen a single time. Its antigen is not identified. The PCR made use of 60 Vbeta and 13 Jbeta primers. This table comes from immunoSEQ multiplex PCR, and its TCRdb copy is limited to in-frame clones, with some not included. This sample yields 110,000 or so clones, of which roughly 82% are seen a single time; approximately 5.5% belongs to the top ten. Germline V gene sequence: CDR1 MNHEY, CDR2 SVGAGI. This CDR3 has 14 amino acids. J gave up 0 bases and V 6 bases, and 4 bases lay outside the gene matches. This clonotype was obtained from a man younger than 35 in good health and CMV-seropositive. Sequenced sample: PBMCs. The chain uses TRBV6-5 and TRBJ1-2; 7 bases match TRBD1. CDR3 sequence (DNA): TGTGCCAGCAGCACAGGGGACTCTAACTATGGCTACACCTTC. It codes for CASSTGDSNYGYTF.